Listed below are T cell receptor beta chains from one sample, sequenced in a study of cytomegalovirus exposure and HLA in healthy donors. TCRdb's copy holds only in-frame clones and misses some; the assay was immunoSEQ multiplex PCR. The sample has 100,000 to 150,000 clones, 60% to 85% seen once. The sequencing input was PBMCs. The receptors stem from a man aged 25 to 40 in good health and CMV-seronegative. Both conserved end residues are part of each CDR3. Each record gives: CDR3 length, D gene, J gene, V gene, clone size, CDR3 DNA, CDR3 protein. The D gene is left open where the match is weak. Some rows have no size entry. The others give once, few or many, or a class for an expanded clone.

19 TRBD2 TRBJ2-1 TRBV10-3 NA TGTGCCATCAGCGTAACTAGCGGGAGGGCCAAAAATCTGGGTAATGAGCAGTTCTTC CAISVTSGRAKNLGNEQFF
14 NA TRBJ1-1 TRBV9 NA TGTGCCAGCAGCGGGAGACAGAGCAACACTGAAGCTTTCTTT CASSGRQSNTEAFF
16 NA TRBJ1-4 TRBV5-6 NA TGTGCCAGCAGCTTAAGAGTGAGACCGCGGGAGGAAAAACTGTTTTTT CASSLRVRPREEKLFF
16 NA TRBJ2-5 TRBV11-3 NA TGTGCCAGCAGCTTAGGCTCACAGGGTCTGGAAGAGACCCAGTACTTC CASSLGSQGLEETQYF
11 NA TRBJ1-4 TRBV20-1 NA TGCAGTGCTAGAGGCGATGAAAAACTGTTTTTT CSARGDEKLFF
12 TRBD1 TRBJ2-7 TRBV4-1 NA TGCGCCAGCAGCCCAGGGGGCGGAGAGCAGTACTTC CASSPGGGEQYF
15 TRBD1 TRBJ1-2 TRBV5-1 NA TGCGCCAGCAGCAAGGACAGGGTGGAAGACTATGGCTACACCTTC CASSKDRVEDYGYTF
14 NA TRBJ2-3 TRBV6-5 NA TGTGCCAGCAGTTACTTCTCAGGGGAGGATACGCAGTATTTT CASSYFSGEDTQYF
13 TRBD2 TRBJ2-7 TRBV7-9 NA TGTGCCAGCAGCCTCCAGGGAGGGTACGAGCAGTACTTC CASSLQGGYEQYF
15 TRBD2 TRBJ2-1 TRBV14 NA TGTGCCAGCAGCCAGGAAGCGGGAGGTAGTAATGAGCAGTTCTTC CASSQEAGGSNEQFF
14 NA TRBJ2-3 TRBV27 NA TGTGCCAGCAGTACCAGAAAATTCACAGATACGCAGTATTTT CASSTRKFTDTQYF
15 NA TRBJ2-1 TRBV7-9 NA TGTGCCAGCAGCGCCGCCCCTGAGGTCTACAATGAGCAGTTCTTC CASSAAPEVYNEQFF
14 NA TRBJ1-2 TRBV27 NA TGTGCCAGCAGTTCCAAGCAGGATAACTATGGCTACACCTTC CASSSKQDNYGYTF
15 TRBD1 TRBJ2-1 TRBV28 NA TGTGCCAGCAGTCCCCCCGACAGGGGCCTTTTTAGGCAGTTCTTC CASSPPDRGLFRQFF
14 TRBD2 TRBJ2-7 TRBV28 NA TGTGCCAGCAGTTTAACTAGCGGGAGTATCGAGCAGTACTTC CASSLTSGSIEQYF
14 NA TRBJ1-4 TRBV28 NA TGTGCCAGCAGCGTATCAGGGTTTAGCGAAAAACTGTTTTTT CASSVSGFSEKLFF
15 NA TRBJ1-1 TRBV19 NA TGTGCCAGTAGTATAGAGCCAGATCTGAACACTGAAGCTTTCTTT CASSIEPDLNTEAFF
18 NA TRBJ1-4 TRBV4-1 NA TGCGCCAGCAGCCAAGAACTTGTTGCGCGAAGCACTAATGAAAAACTGTTTTTT CASSQELVARSTNEKLFF
14 NA TRBJ2-7 TRBV7-2 NA TGTGCCAGCAGCTACCTGGAGGGCCCCTACGAGCAGTACTTC CASSYLEGPYEQYF
16 NA TRBJ1-3 TRBV5-6 NA TGTGCCAGCAGCACATACCGGACAGTCTCTGGAAACACCATATATTTT CASSTYRTVSGNTIYF
17 NA TRBJ1-1 TRBV21-1 NA TGTGCCAGCAGCAAAGCCACGACGGGACATATGAACACTGAAGCTTTCTTT CASSKATTGHMNTEAFF
15 TRBD1 TRBJ1-2 TRBV19 NA TGTGCCAGTAGTACCCCGGGACAGGGGTACTATGGCTACACCTTC CASSTPGQGYYGYTF
15 TRBD1 TRBJ2-1 TRBV27 NA TGTGCCAGCAGTTTGTGGCAGGGGGTAAGGAATGAGCAGTTCTTC CASSLWQGVRNEQFF
14 TRBD2 TRBJ2-7 TRBV27 NA TGTGCCAGCAGTTTCCTAGCGGGCGCCTACGAGCAGTACTTC CASSFLAGAYEQYF
10 NA TRBJ2-3 TRBV19 NA TGTGCCAGTGGTCAGCGAATGCAGTATTTT CASGQRMQYF
14 NA TRBJ2-2 TRBV5-1 once TGCGCCAGCAGCACCGACACCCACACCGGGGAGCTGTTTTTT CASSTDTHTGELFF
17 TRBD2 TRBJ2-3 TRBV11-2 NA TGTGCCAGCAGGGGACTAGCGGGAGTGCCCATCGGGGATACGCAGTATTTT CASRGLAGVPIGDTQYF
13 NA TRBJ1-5 TRBV19 NA TGTGCCAGTAGTATAATGGACACAGGGCCCCAGCATTTT CASSIMDTGPQHF
15 TRBD1 TRBJ2-7 TRBV28 few TGTGCCAGCAGTTCCTCCGGGACAGGGCTCCTCCAGCAGTACTTC CASSSSGTGLLQQYF
15 NA TRBJ2-7 TRBV19 NA TGTGCCAGTAGTATAGAGAACAGGCCTACCTACGAGCAGTACTTC CASSIENRPTYEQYF
15 TRBD1 TRBJ2-3 TRBV7-3 NA TGTGCCAGCAGCCCTGGGACAGGGGGGACAGATACGCAGTATTTT CASSPGTGGTDTQYF
16 NA TRBJ2-2 TRBV27 NA TGTGCCAGCACCGACTACGGAAGTTCTAACACCGGGGAGCTGTTTTTT CASTDYGSSNTGELFF
16 NA TRBJ1-1 TRBV7-8 NA TGTGCCAGCAGCTTAATCAGGGGTTTAGGGAACACTGAAGCTTTCTTT CASSLIRGLGNTEAFF
15 NA TRBJ2-1 TRBV30 NA TGTGCCTGGAGTGTTGTGGCTGCGGGGAACAATGAGCAGTTCTTC CAWSVVAAGNNEQFF
15 NA TRBJ2-2 TRBV4-2 once TGTGCCAGCAGCCGAACAGGGGCGGGGACCGGGGAGCTGTTTTTT CASSRTGAGTGELFF
15 TRBD1 TRBJ2-1 TRBV30 NA TGTGCCTGGAGAGCCTCGCAGGGGGCGGGCAATGAGCAGTTCTTC CAWRASQGAGNEQFF
14 TRBD1 TRBJ2-7 TRBV10-3 once TGTGCCATCAGATTGACAGGGGGATCCTACGAGCAGTACTTC CAIRLTGGSYEQYF
12 NA TRBJ2-3 TRBV7-3 NA TGTGCCAGCAGCTCCAACACAGATACGCAGTATTTT CASSSNTDTQYF
15 TRBD2 TRBJ2-7 TRBV5-8 NA TGTGCCAGCAGCTTGAAATCCGGGAGGCCCCACGAGCAGTACTTC CASSLKSGRPHEQYF
17 TRBD1 TRBJ2-3 TRBV9 NA TGTGCCAGCAGCCACACTTCCGGGACAGGTTTCACAGATACGCAGTATTTT CASSHTSGTGFTDTQYF
16 NA TRBJ1-4 TRBV7-9 NA TGTGCCAGCAGCAGACGACTGACGGCAACTAATGAAAAACTGTTTTTT CASSRRLTATNEKLFF
15 TRBD2 TRBJ2-7 TRBV9 once TGTGCCAGCAGCAAGGGACTAGCGGGGAGCTACGAGCAGTACTTC CASSKGLAGSYEQYF
15 TRBD1 TRBJ1-1 TRBV6-1 NA TGTGCCACAGCAGGGGGGGACAGGGCGAACACTGAAGCTTTCTTT CATAGGDRANTEAFF